Described below is a single T cell receptor (beta chain) sequence and its context. Its antigen has not been determined. Within one base of it there is no much larger clone, and no base qualities were kept. This record belongs to a study of radiotherapy plus CTLA-4 blockade in lung cancer (dated by TCRdb to 2017 to 2018). About the full investigation: Among the enrolled patients, about 19% had an objective response, and 25% to 40% reached disease control. The research as a whole found: Increased serum interferon-beta after radiation, together with early dynamic changes in blood T cell clones, were reported to be the strongest predictors of response. After treatment with radiotherapy and ipilimumab, TCR clones that came from tumors expanded in the peripheral blood.

Library creation used the immunoSEQ multiplex PCR assay. The source is immuneACCESS, and TCRdb retained only in-frame sequences with V and J called. Part of the clones is not carried over; for the studies checked, unresolved V genes explain less than half of this, and the remainder is unexplained. The sample records tens of thousands of clones, around four fifths of which are singletons. In total, the top ten clones hold less than 4% of the sample. The study evaluated CTLA-4 blockade (ipilimumab) given together with focal radiation therapy in patients who had chemo-refractory metastatic non-small-cell lung cancer. Taken from the germline V gene, the CDR1 and CDR2 loops are SGHRS and YFSETQ. V sheds 0 bases and J sheds 0 bases, leaving 10 bases between their ends. Taken from cysteine to phenylalanine, the CDR3 has 15 residues. The retained sequence is limited to the CDR3, 45 bases, with the frame set at the first base.

The chain is encoded by TRBV5-1 joined to TRBJ2-7; TRBD1 is a weak D gene call, 5 bases matching. The sample was peripheral blood, taken from a patient treated with radiotherapy plus ipilimumab. This clonotype was obtained from a human donor with non-small cell lung cancer who had a partial response to radiotherapy plus ipilimumab. The DNA sequence is TGCGCCAGCAGCTTGGAGGGGCCCGACTCCTACGAGCAGTACTTC. Its amino acids are CASSLEGPDSYEQYF. Full variable domain (CDR3 extended with the reference TRBV5-1 and TRBJ2-7 proteins): KAGVTQTPRYLIKTRGQQVTLSCSPISGHRSVSWYQQTPGQGLQFLFEYFSETQRNKGNFPGRFSGRQFSNSRSEMNVSTLELGDSALYLCASSLEGPDSYEQYFGPGTRLTVT.